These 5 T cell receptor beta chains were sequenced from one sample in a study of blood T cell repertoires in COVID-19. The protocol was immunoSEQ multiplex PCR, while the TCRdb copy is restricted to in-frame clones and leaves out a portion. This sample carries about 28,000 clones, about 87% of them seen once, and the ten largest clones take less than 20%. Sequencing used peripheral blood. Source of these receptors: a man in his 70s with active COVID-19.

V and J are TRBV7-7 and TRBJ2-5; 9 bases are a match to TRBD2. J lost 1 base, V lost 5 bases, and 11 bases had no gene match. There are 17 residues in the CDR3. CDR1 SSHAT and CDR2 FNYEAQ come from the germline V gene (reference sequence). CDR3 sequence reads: CASSPEHLAGLQETQYF. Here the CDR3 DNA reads TGTGCCAGCAGCCCAGAACATCTAGCGGGACTCCAAGAGACCCAGTACTTC.

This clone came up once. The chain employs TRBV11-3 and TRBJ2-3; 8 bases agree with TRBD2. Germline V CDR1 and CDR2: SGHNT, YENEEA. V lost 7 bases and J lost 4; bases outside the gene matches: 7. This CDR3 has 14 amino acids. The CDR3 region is CASTPGGASDTQYF. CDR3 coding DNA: TGTGCCAGCACCCCGGGGGGGGCTTCAGATACGCAGTATTTT.

The CDR3 DNA is TGTGCCAGCAGTGAATGGCTCAGGCAGACGGGGGATCAGCCCCAGCATTTT. Amino acids: CASSEWLRQTGDQPQHF. The rearrangement links TRBV25-1 to TRBJ1-5; a possible D gene is TRBD1 (5 bases). The CDR3 runs 17 residues. The V gene lost 1 base and the J gene lost 5 bases, with 18 bases spanning the gap. Germline lookup yields CDR1 MGHDK and CDR2 SYGVNS.

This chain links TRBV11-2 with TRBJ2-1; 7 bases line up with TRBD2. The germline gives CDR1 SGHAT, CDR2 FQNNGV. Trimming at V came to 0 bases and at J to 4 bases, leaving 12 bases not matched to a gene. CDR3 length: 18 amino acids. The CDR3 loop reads CASSLDRSGVAGYNEQFF. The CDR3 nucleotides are TGTGCCAGCAGCTTAGATAGGAGCGGGGTTGCAGGGTACAATGAGCAGTTCTTC.

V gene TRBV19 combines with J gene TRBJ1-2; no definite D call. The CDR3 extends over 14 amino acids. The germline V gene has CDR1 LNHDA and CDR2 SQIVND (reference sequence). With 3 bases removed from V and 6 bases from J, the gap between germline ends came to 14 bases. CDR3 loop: CASSIRTLVDGYTF. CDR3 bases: TGTGCCAGTAGTATTAGGACTCTGGTAGATGGCTACACCTTC. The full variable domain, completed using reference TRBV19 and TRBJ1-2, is DGGITQSPKYLFRKEGQNVTLSCEQNLNHDAMYWYRQDPGQGLRLIYYSQIVNDFQKGDIAEGYSVSREKKESFPLTVTSAQKNPTAFYLCASSIRTLVDGYTFGSGTRLTVV.